This T cell receptor (beta chain) was recorded in a study of PD-1 blockade in classical Hodgkin lymphoma. The CDR3 consists of 16 residues. The V end was cut by 2 bases, the J end by 3 bases, with 16 bases between. The germline V gene encodes CDR1 MNHNS and CDR2 SASEGT. The study's findings and limits: Diversity in CD4+ TCRs, unlike that measured in CD8+ TCRs, had risen significantly by C4D1.

A note on this clone: Its antigen is as yet unknown.

Autologous stem cell transplantation was followed by relapse in every patient, and brentuximab vedotin exposure varied. Best response was recorded as complete response, partial response or progressive disease. The protocol was immunoSEQ multiplex PCR, while the TCRdb copy is restricted to in-frame clones and leaves out a portion. The table records 95,000 to 120,000 clones, roughly nine tenths of them present only once. The sequences come from peripheral blood mononuclear cells (PBMCs), collected before the second cycle of nivolumab. The receptor was derived from a human donor with classical Hodgkin lymphoma. The V gene is TRBV6-1, the J gene TRBJ1-1; D gene uncertain. CDR3 nucleotide sequence: TGTGCCAGCAGTGAATTCGCGCTTAGGTACCACACTGAAGCTTTCTTT. Its protein is CASSEFALRYHTEAFF.